The 32 T cell receptor beta chains listed next were all sequenced from one sample in a study of cytomegalovirus exposure and HLA in healthy donors. PCR primers comprised 60 Vbeta and 13 Jbeta primers. The method was immunoSEQ multiplex PCR; TCRdb's version includes in-frame clones alone and lacks a portion of them. The sample lists approximately 240,000 clones, 70% to 85% occurring once. The sample taken for sequencing was PBMCs. These receptors were taken from a middle-aged woman in good health and CMV-seronegative.

This clone was seen only once. The chain is built from TRBV7-6 and TRBJ1-3; D unresolved. Germline V gene sequence: CDR1 SGHVS, CDR2 FNYEAQ. The CDR3 extends over 14 amino acids. V lost 5 bases to trimming and J lost 3 bases, with 11 bases between them. The CDR3 spells CASSLRRDGNTIYF. The CDR3 DNA sequence: TGTGCCAGCAGCCTCCGACGGGATGGAAACACCATATATTTT.

This chain connects TRBV5-4 to TRBJ1-6; 7 bases line up with TRBD1. V lost 0 bases, J lost 2 bases, and 8 bases stayed unmatched. The CDR3 is 18 residues long. Per the germline V gene, CDR1 is SGHNT and CDR2 is YYREEE (reference sequence). The DNA for the CDR3 is TGTGCCAGCAGCTTGGTCTTAGGGGGCAAAGCCTATAATTCACCCCTCCACTTT. Amino acid sequence: CASSLVLGGKAYNSPLHF.

The chain links TRBV7-2 to TRBJ2-1, with TRBD2 as a possible D gene (7 bases). V gave up 0 bases and J gave up 3 bases, with 9 bases separating them. Looked up from germline, CDR1 is SGHTA and CDR2 is FQGNSA. There are 15 residues in the CDR3. CDR3 DNA: TGTGCCAGCAGCTTAGCGCGGGGGCTCTACAATGAGCAGTTCTTC. It yields the protein CASSLARGLYNEQFF.

The chain's CDR3 is CASSSQALNWETQYF. The CDR3 nucleotides are TGTGCCAGTAGTAGCCAGGCCTTAAATTGGGAGACCCAGTACTTC. V is TRBV19 and J is TRBJ2-5; no reliable D call. Germline V lookup: CDR1 LNHDA, CDR2 SQIVND (reference sequence). With 4 bases removed from V and 5 bases from J, the gap between germline ends came to 17 bases. CDR3 length equals 15 residues. The full variable domain, its missing parts supplied by reference TRBV19 and TRBJ2-5, is DGGITQSPKYLFRKEGQNVTLSCEQNLNHDAMYWYRQDPGQGLRLIYYSQIVNDFQKGDIAEGYSVSREKKESFPLTVTSAQKNPTAFYLCASSSQALNWETQYFGPGTRLLVL.

The V call is TRBV5-1, the J call TRBJ1-6; a weak D match, TRBD1 (6 bases). Germline assignment: CDR1 SGHRS and CDR2 YFSETQ. The CDR3 spans 14 residues. Trimming shortened V by 0 bases and J by 10 bases, and 11 bases separated the two germline ends. The CDR3 sequence: CASSLGQEQSPLHF. The CDR3 coding sequence is TGCGCCAGCAGCTTGGGACAGGAACAGTCACCCCTCCACTTT.

The rearrangement uses TRBV5-1 and TRBJ2-1; the D gene is possibly TRBD1 (5 bases). The CDR3 spans 14 residues. V shed 4 bases and J shed 6 bases, with 14 bases lying between them. Germline V gene lookup returns CDR1 SGHRS and CDR2 YFSETQ. For the CDR3, the DNA is TGCGCCAGCAGCGCCGGACACTCGACCAATGAGCAGTTCTTC. Protein: CASSAGHSTNEQFF. The whole variable domain, filled in from reference TRBV5-1 and TRBJ2-1, reads KAGVTQTPRYLIKTRGQQVTLSCSPISGHRSVSWYQQTPGQGLQFLFEYFSETQRNKGNFPGRFSGRQFSNSRSEMNVSTLELGDSALYLCASSAGHSTNEQFFGPGTRLTVL.

This sequence joins TRBV2 and TRBJ1-6, with a weak D call TRBD1 (6 bases). The CDR3 runs to 18 residues. Germline CDR1 and CDR2: SNHLY and FYNNEI. V was cut by 4 bases and J by 9 bases, with 25 bases left in between. Here the CDR3 DNA reads TGTGCCAGCAGTGTCATTGTGGGACAAACCAGGGGTAGTTCACCCCTCCACTTT. It specifies CASSVIVGQTRGSSPLHF.

The sample holds a few counts of this clone. The genes are TRBV27 and TRBJ2-1; TRBD2 agrees at 11 bases. The trim removed 6 bases at V and 0 bases at J, leaving 7 bases unmatched. Germline loops: CDR1 MNHEY, CDR2 SMNVEV (reference sequence). This CDR3 spans 17 amino acids. The CDR3 sequence is CASRSTSGVISYNEQFF. The DNA for the CDR3 is TGTGCCAGCAGATCGACTAGCGGGGTGATCTCCTACAATGAGCAGTTCTTC.

This clone showed up just a few times. V and J are TRBV4-3 and TRBJ2-7; 7 nucleotides line up with TRBD1. Germline lookup yields CDR1 LGHNA and CDR2 YSLEER. The CDR3 extends over 14 amino acids. Germline trimming cut 3 bases from V and 2 bases from J; bases unmatched to any gene: 4. CDR3: CASSQLGQPYEQYF. The CDR3 DNA sequence: TGCGCCAGCAGCCAGTTGGGACAGCCCTACGAGCAGTACTTC.

The chain carries TRBV30 and TRBJ1-1; maybe TRBD1 (5 bases). The V and J ends lost 7 bases and 1 base respectively, with 10 bases between them. The CDR3 is 12 residues long. Per germline, CDR1 GTSNPN and CDR2 SVGIG (reference sequence). CDR3 loop: CASQGRNTEAFF. For the CDR3, the DNA is TGTGCCTCGCAGGGCCGGAACACTGAAGCTTTCTTT.

V is TRBV15 and J is TRBJ2-1; 7 nucleotides align to TRBD2. This CDR3 has 17 residues. V lost 2 bases to trimming and J lost 5 bases; unmatched junction nucleotides: 12. Germline assignment: CDR1 LNHNV and CDR2 YYDKDF (reference sequence). The CDR3 reads CATSRPPGSAGDNEQFF. In DNA form, the CDR3 reads TGTGCCACCAGCAGACCCCCAGGTTCGGCGGGAGACAATGAGCAGTTCTTC.

The rearrangement uses TRBV5-1 and TRBJ1-6, with D possibly matching TRBD1 (5 bases). V dropped 2 bases and J dropped 10 bases, with 13 bases sitting between them. CDR1 and CDR2 (germline): SGHRS, YFSETQ. The length of the CDR3 is 14 residues. This CDR3 reads CASSFGDRPSPLHF. CDR3 coding DNA: TGCGCCAGCAGCTTCGGCGACAGACCCTCACCCCTCCACTTT.

This clone is a singleton in its sample. The gene calls are TRBV19 and TRBJ1-1; TRBD1 agrees at 8 bases. The V gene's germline CDR1 is LNHDA and CDR2 SQIVND (reference sequence). The CDR3 extends over 14 amino acids. The V gene end was trimmed by 7 bases and the J gene end by 3 bases; junction bases not matched to a gene: 7. In DNA, the CDR3 is TGTGCCAGTAAGGGACAGGTCCAAGACACTGAAGCTTTCTTT. It codes for CASKGQVQDTEAFF.

The rearrangement joins TRBV7-3 to TRBJ2-2, with a tentative D call TRBD2 (7 bases). Trimming took off 5 bases at V and 3 bases at J, with 16 bases between the two ends. There are 16 residues in the CDR3. The germline gives CDR1 SGHTA, CDR2 FQGTGA. CDR3 sequence (DNA): TGTGCCAGCAGCCCGCGAGGGGGGGCGGACACCGGGGAGCTGTTTTTT. Its protein is CASSPRGGADTGELFF.

V gene TRBV11-3 combines with J gene TRBJ1-5; TRBD1 agrees at 7 bases. This CDR3 comprises 14 residues. V shed 5 bases, J shed 2 bases, and the junction held 3 bases outside the gene matches. From germline, CDR1 is SGHNT and CDR2 YENEEA. CDR3 sequence reads: CASSPGGGNQPQHF. The CDR3 DNA reads TGTGCCAGCAGCCCAGGGGGTGGCAATCAGCCCCAGCATTTT.

This clone was seen a handful of times. The V and J genes are TRBV5-1 and TRBJ2-3, with D unclear. The CDR3 runs to 13 residues. V dropped 2 bases and J dropped 2 bases, with 6 bases sitting between them. The V gene's germline CDR1 is SGHRS and CDR2 YFSETQ. The CDR3 coding sequence is TGCGCCAGCAGCTTTAATCCCACAGATACGCAGTATTTT. Translated: CASSFNPTDTQYF. Using reference TRBV5-1 and TRBJ2-3 for the parts outside the CDR3, the full variable domain is KAGVTQTPRYLIKTRGQQVTLSCSPISGHRSVSWYQQTPGQGLQFLFEYFSETQRNKGNFPGRFSGRQFSNSRSEMNVSTLELGDSALYLCASSFNPTDTQYFGPGTRLTVL.

This clone showed up just once. The chain recombines TRBV7-3 with TRBJ1-1; D ambiguous. The CDR3 is 14 residues long. The germline gives CDR1 SGHTA, CDR2 FQGTGA. The V end lost 0 bases, the J end lost 1 base, and 6 bases lay between the germline ends. The CDR3 bases are TGTGCCAGCAGCTTAACCGGGGAGAACACTGAAGCTTTCTTT. This codes for CASSLTGENTEAFF.

The gene calls are TRBV30 and TRBJ2-7; 10 bases match TRBD1. The CDR3 runs 12 residues. The ends lost 4 bases at V and 5 bases at J; junction bases unmatched: 2. Germline CDR1 is GTSNPN and CDR2 is SVGIG (reference sequence). The CDR3 reads CAWTGQGNEQYF. CDR3 nucleotide sequence: TGTGCCTGGACGGGACAGGGGAACGAGCAGTACTTC.

In its sample, this clone was seen a few times. V is TRBV7-9 and J is TRBJ1-4; tentatively, D is TRBD1 (5 bases). V lost 1 base and J lost 4, with 7 bases in between. The CDR3 covers 14 residues. Germline CDR1 and CDR2: SEHNR and FQNEAQ (reference sequence). This CDR3 reads CASSLGQSNEKLFF. CDR3 coding DNA: TGTGCCAGCAGCTTAGGACAGAGTAATGAAAAACTGTTTTTT.

The chain joins TRBV19 to TRBJ1-2, with TRBD1 identical over 10 bases. The germline gives CDR1 LNHDA, CDR2 SQIVND (reference sequence). V trimming: 2 bases; J trimming: 5 bases; junction bases outside the gene matches: 2. The CDR3 runs to 14 residues. The CDR3 spells CASSIKGQGYGYTF. CDR3 sequence (DNA): TGTGCCAGTAGTATAAAGGGACAGGGGTATGGCTACACCTTC.

This chain links TRBV7-9 with TRBJ1-1; D ambiguous. The germline gives CDR1 SEHNR, CDR2 FQNEAQ (reference sequence). The CDR3 is 13 amino acids. Trimming cost V 4 bases and J 6 bases, with 12 bases left between them. CDR3 sequence: CASSSKTKPEAFF. CDR3 bases: TGTGCCAGCAGCTCCAAGACTAAACCTGAAGCTTTCTTT.

The rearrangement uses TRBV18 and TRBJ2-3, with 7 bases that match TRBD2. V lost 3 bases to trimming and J lost 0 bases; unmatched junction nucleotides: 6. The length of the CDR3 is 16 residues. Germline-derived CDR1 and CDR2 are KGHSH and LQKENI. CDR3 in DNA: TGTGCCAGCTCACCGCCTATGACTAGCAGCACAGATACGCAGTATTTT. Protein: CASSPPMTSSTDTQYF.

V and J are TRBV6-1 and TRBJ2-5, with 8 nucleotides matching TRBD1. V was clipped by 6 bases and J by 5 bases; unmatched bases: 11. CDR1 is MNHNS, CDR2 SASEGT, per germline. The CDR3 is 15 residues long. The CDR3 bases are TGTGCCAGCAGAACAGGGGGACCCCACAGGGAGACCCAGTACTTC. It encodes CASRTGGPHRETQYF.

The J gene is TRBJ1-4, the V gene TRBV5-8, with D maybe TRBD1 (6 bases). The germline V and J ends were trimmed by 3 bases and 7 bases, with 16 bases remaining between them. The germline gives CDR1 SGHTS, CDR2 YDEGEE. The CDR3 runs to 15 residues. The CDR3 DNA reads as TGTGCCAGCAGCTCGCCGGGGGGGCGGAGTGAAAAACTGTTTTTT. It translates to CASSSPGGRSEKLFF.

The chain joins TRBV7-6 to TRBJ1-2; 9 positions agree with TRBD1. The CDR3 length is 14 residues. Germline CDR1 SGHVS, CDR2 FNYEAQ. The trim removed 5 bases at V and 8 bases at J, leaving 9 bases unmatched. CDR3 coding DNA: TGTGCCAGCAGCCAAACCGGGACAGGGCACGGCTACACCTTC. Translation gives CASSQTGTGHGYTF. Filled out from reference TRBV7-6 and TRBJ1-2, the complete variable domain reads GAGVSQSPRYKVTKRGQDVALRCDPISGHVSLYWYRQALGQGPEFLTYFNYEAQQDKSGLPNDRFSAERPEGSISTLTIQRTEQRDSAMYRCASSQTGTGHGYTFGSGTRLTVV.

The chain couples TRBV29-1 to TRBJ1-2, with TRBD1 identical over 10 bases. With V trimmed by 1 base and J by 8 bases, 4 bases remained unmatched. The length of the CDR3 is 13 residues. Germline V gives CDR1 SQVTM, CDR2 ANQGSEA. Here the CDR3 DNA reads TGCAGCGTTGAAGGACAGGGGGCTGGCGGCTACACCTTC. Translating it yields CSVEGQGAGGYTF.

V gene TRBV4-3 combines with J gene TRBJ2-1; possible D gene TRBD2, 5 bases. Trimming pared 0 bases from V and 8 bases from J, leaving 8 bases between. The germline V gene has CDR1 LGHNA and CDR2 YSLEER. CDR3 length: 13 residues. The CDR3 protein is CASSQDLGDEQFF. The DNA for the CDR3 is TGCGCCAGCAGCCAAGATCTCGGGGATGAGCAGTTCTTC.

This clone was counted between two and nine times. This chain joins TRBV7-6 and TRBJ1-5; D not resolved. Trimming shortened V by 2 bases and J by 1 base, and 9 bases separated the two germline ends. The CDR3 consists of 15 residues. Germline values: CDR1 SGHVS, CDR2 FNYEAQ. Here the CDR3 DNA reads TGTGCCAGCAGCTTATCCGACACAAGCAATCAGCCCCAGCATTTT. Amino acids: CASSLSDTSNQPQHF. Based on the CDR3 plus reference TRBV7-6 and TRBJ1-5, the full variable domain is GAGVSQSPRYKVTKRGQDVALRCDPISGHVSLYWYRQALGQGPEFLTYFNYEAQQDKSGLPNDRFSAERPEGSISTLTIQRTEQRDSAMYRCASSLSDTSNQPQHFGDGTRLSIL.

This clone was observed a handful of times. V and J are TRBV2 and TRBJ2-6; a weak D match, TRBD2 (5 bases). CDR3 length equals 14 residues. CDR1 SNHLY and CDR2 FYNNEI come from the germline V gene. Trimming removed 7 bases from V and 2 bases from J, with 9 bases in between. The CDR3 loop is CASIRTPGANVLTF. CDR3 DNA sequence: TGTGCCAGCATTAGGACTCCTGGGGCCAACGTCCTGACTTTC.

This chain joins TRBV29-1 and TRBJ1-1; 9 bases line up with TRBD1. V lost 6 bases and J lost 5; bases outside the gene matches: 4. Germline CDR1 is SQVTM and CDR2 is ANQGSEA. This CDR3 has 12 amino acids. The CDR3 here is CSVRTGVTEAFF. CDR3 DNA sequence: TGCAGCGTCAGGACAGGGGTGACTGAAGCTTTCTTT.

The chain employs TRBV6-1 and TRBJ1-2; 8 bases match TRBD1. This CDR3 is built from 16 residues. Trimming cost V 1 base and J 6 bases; bases outside gene matches: 10. Germline values: CDR1 MNHNS, CDR2 SASEGT. In DNA, the CDR3 is TGTGCCAGCAGTGAAGAATATGGACAGGGCCGGAATGGCTACACCTTC. Protein: CASSEEYGQGRNGYTF.

In nucleotides, the CDR3 is TGTGCCAGCAGACCCGGGACACGAGGCACCGGGGAGCTGTTTTTT. Residues: CASRPGTRGTGELFF. The chain joins TRBV27 to TRBJ2-2; perhaps TRBD1 as D (6 bases). The germline V gene has CDR1 MNHEY and CDR2 SMNVEV (reference sequence). The CDR3 totals 15 residues. The germline V and J ends were trimmed by 6 bases and 4 bases, with 15 bases remaining between them.